The T cell receptor (beta chain) under discussion was sequenced for a study of cytomegalovirus exposure and HLA in healthy donors. General study results and limits: Later genetic work tied a missense DCLRE1C variant to beta-chain V and J trimming. The later analysis indicated that the majority of CMV-associated TCR beta chains appeared HLA-restricted.

Trimming removed 6 bases at V and 2 bases at J, with 13 bases between. CDR1 LNHDA and CDR2 SQIVND come from the germline V gene (reference sequence). CDR3 length equals 15 residues. Details on this clone: The antigen remains unidentified.

Primers included in the PCR were 60 Vbeta and 13 Jbeta primers. Profiled with immunoSEQ multiplex PCR; TCRdb holds only in-frame clones, not every one. This table holds about 200,000 clones, 70% to 80% found once. This clonotype was sampled from a male donor in good health and CMV-seropositive. Source material: PBMCs. V usage is TRBV19 and J usage is TRBJ1-4; a possible D gene is TRBD1 (5 bases). This CDR3 is CASSSFRGTNEKLFF. The CDR3 DNA is TGTGCCAGTAGCTCTTTTCGGGGGACTAATGAAAAACTGTTTTTT.